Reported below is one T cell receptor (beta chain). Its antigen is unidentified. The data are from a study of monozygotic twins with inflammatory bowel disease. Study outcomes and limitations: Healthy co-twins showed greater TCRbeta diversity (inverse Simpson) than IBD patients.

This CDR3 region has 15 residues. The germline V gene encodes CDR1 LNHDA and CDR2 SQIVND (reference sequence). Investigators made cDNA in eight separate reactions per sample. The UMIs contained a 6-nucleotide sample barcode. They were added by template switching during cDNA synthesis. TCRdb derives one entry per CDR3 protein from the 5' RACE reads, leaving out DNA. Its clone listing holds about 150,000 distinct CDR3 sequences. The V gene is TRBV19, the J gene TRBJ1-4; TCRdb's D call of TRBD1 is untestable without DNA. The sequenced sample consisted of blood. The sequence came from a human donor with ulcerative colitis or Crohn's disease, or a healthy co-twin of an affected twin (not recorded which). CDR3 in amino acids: CASSTQGQAMKKLFF.